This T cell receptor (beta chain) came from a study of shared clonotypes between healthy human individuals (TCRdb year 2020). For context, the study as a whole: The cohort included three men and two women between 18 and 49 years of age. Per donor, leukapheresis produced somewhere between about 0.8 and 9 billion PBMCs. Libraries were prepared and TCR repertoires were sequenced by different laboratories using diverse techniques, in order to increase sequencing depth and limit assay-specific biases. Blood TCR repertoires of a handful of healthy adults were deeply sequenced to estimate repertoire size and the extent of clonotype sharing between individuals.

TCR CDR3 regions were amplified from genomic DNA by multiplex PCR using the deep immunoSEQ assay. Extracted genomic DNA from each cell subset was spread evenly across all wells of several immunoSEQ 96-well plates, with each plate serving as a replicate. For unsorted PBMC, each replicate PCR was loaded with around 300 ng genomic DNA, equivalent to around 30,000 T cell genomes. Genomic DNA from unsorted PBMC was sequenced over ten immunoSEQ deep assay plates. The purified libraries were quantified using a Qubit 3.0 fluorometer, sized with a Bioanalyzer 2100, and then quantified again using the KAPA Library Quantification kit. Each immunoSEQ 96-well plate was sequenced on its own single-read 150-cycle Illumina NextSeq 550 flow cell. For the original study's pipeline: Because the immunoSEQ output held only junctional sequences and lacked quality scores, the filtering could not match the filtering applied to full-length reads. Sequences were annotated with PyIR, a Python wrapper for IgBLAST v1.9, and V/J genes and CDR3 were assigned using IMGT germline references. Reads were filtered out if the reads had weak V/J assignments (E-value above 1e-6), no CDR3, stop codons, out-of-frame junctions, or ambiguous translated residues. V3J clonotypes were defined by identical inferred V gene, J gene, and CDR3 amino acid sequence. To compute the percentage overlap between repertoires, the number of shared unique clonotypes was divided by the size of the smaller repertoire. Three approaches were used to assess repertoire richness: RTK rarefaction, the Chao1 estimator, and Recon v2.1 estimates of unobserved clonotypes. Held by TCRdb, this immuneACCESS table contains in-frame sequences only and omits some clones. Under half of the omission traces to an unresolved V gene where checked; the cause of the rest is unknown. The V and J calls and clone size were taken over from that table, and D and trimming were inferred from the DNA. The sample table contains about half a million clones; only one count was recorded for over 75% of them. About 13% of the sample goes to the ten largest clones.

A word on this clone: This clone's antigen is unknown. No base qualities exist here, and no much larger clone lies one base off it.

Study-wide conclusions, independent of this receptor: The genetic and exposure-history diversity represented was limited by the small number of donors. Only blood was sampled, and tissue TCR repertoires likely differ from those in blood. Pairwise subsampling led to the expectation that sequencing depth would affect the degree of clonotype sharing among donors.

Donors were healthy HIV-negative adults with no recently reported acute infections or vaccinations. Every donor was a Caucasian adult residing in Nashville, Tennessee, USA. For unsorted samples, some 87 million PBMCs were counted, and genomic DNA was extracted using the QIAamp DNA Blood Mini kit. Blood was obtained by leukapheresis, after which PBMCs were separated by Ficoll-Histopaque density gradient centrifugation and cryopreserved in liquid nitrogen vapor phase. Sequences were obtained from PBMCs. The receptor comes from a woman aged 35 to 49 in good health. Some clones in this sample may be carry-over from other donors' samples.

In nucleotides, the sequence is TGTGCCAGCAGGCAGGGACCGATAGGTGACTACGAGCAGTACTTC. Its protein reads: CASRQGPIGDYEQYF. Rearrangement joined TRBV6-5 to TRBJ2-7, with the D call tentatively TRBD1 or TRBD2, each fitting 5 bases. According to the germline V gene, CDR1 reads MNHEY and CDR2 reads SVGAGI. Including cysteine and phenylalanine, the CDR3 has 15 amino acids. The CDR3 DNA has 45 bases and is translated from base 1. V gives up 6 bases and J gives up 3 bases, and the segment between their germline ends measures 18 bases.